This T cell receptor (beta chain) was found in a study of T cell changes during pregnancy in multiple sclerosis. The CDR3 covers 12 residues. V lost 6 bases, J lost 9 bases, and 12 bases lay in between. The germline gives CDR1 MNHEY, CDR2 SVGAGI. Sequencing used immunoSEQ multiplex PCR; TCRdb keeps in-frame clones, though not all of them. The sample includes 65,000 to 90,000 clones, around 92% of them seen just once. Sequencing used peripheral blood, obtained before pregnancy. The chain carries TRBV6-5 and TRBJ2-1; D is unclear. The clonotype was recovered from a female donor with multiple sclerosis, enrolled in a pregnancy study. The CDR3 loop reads CASSFDGAEQFF. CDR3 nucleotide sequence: TGTGCCAGCAGCTTCGATGGAGCTGAGCAGTTCTTC.